Detailed here is one T cell receptor (beta chain). Its antigen remains undetermined. Per-nucleotide qualities are absent, and no much larger clonotype sits a single base away. The source of the sample is a study of T cell repertoires in aging, cancer and after chemotherapy (dated by TCRdb to between 2018 and 2021). As for the study more broadly: The donors fell into six age groups ranging from 30 or younger to 70 or older, and each group had at least three individuals. Alongside fewer than 100 healthy donors serving as a reference group, the cohort included 200 to 250 cancer patients, of whom 94 had hematological cancers and around 120 had solid cancers. In the solid tumor group, the paired samples taken before and after chemotherapy came from patients with brain tumors (glioblastoma) who were receiving therapy based on temozolomide. The study profiled peripheral blood TCR beta repertoires from healthy donors and cancer patients to examine immunoaging and T cell reconstitution after chemotherapy. In total, the full dataset held millions of TCR reads.

TCR beta rearrangements were amplified from genomic DNA extracted from peripheral blood rather than from sorted cells or RNA. Rearranged TRB sequences spanning V, D and J segments were amplified in a multiplex touch-down PCR with a mixed TRB-A/B primer pool. Illumina adapters and sample indices were added to the amplicons in two consecutive PCR reactions performed with Phusion HS II polymerase. Amplicons were gel-purified with the NucleoSpin Gel and PCR Clean-up kit, then checked with Qubit and an Agilent 2100 Bioanalyzer. Sequencing of libraries was carried out on an Illumina MiSeq in 600-cycle, single-indexed, paired-end runs. The published analysis was carried out like this. MiXCR versions 2.12 and 3.0.5 were used to process TRB sequences. Each unique CDR3 nucleotide sequence counted as one clone, and only productive sequences with at least two reads were retained. The repertoire metrics were Shannon diversity, evenness, clonality (calculated as one minus evenness), and diversity profiles parameterized by alpha from 0 to 5. The IGoR algorithm was used to compute generation probabilities of clones in paired pre- and post-chemotherapy samples. TCRdb applied fastp at Q25 and MiXCR to the public reads, then kept only in-frame beta chains. Rows merge per CDR3 protein into single entries with the most common DNA and genes. For this entry, the V and J calls and clone size follow TCRdb and not the study's own pipeline. The table for this sample lists approximately 20,000 distinct CDR3 sequences; about 37% of them were counted only once. Clones ranked in the top ten supply 17% of the sample.

Overall study outcomes, separate from this receptor: In healthy donors, the decline in TCR diversity with age was mainly due to loss of richness, whereas in cancer patients loss of evenness also played a role. Significantly lower blood TCR diversity and higher clonality were observed in untreated patients with hematological or solid cancers than in age-matched healthy donors. In both cancer cohorts, the median generation probability rose over the chemotherapy interval, which suggests that the repertoire was reconstituted through rebound thymic output. According to the authors, the repertoire data do not permit conclusions about immunological memory after chemotherapy.

The sequence was obtained from a human donor with a solid tumor. Sequenced material: blood.

The DNA sequence reads TGTGCCATCAGTCCCGAAGAAACAGGGGCTTACACAGATACGCAGTATTTT. This translates into CAISPEETGAYTDTQYF. The chain is assembled from TRBV10-3 and TRBJ2-3; 7 central nucleotides agree with TRBD1. V is cut back by 5 bases and J by 2 bases, with 13 bases in the junction unmatched. The germline V gene gives CDR1 as ENHRY and CDR2 as SYGVKD. The CDR3 starts with the cysteine, ends with the phenylalanine, and has 17 residues. The read is trimmed to its CDR3 DNA, 51 bases read in frame from base 1.